This T cell receptor beta chain was documented in a study of PD-1 blockade in mismatch repair-deficient tumors. Assay used: immunoSEQ multiplex PCR; TCRdb lists only in-frame clones, some missing. The table lists tens of thousands of clones, roughly 80% of them singletons, with 2.5% to 4% in the top ten. This clone appeared once. Its antigen is unidentified. The CDR3 loop spans 18 amino acids. Germline assignment: CDR1 SGHDN and CDR2 FVKESK. V lost 0 bases, J lost 5 bases, and 10 bases stayed unmatched. Whole-study results and caveats: Tumor-resident clones, often absent from pretreatment blood, expanded after pembrolizumab and then contracted.

PCR or immunohistochemistry showed mismatch repair deficiency in every enrolled patient. The TCR-sequenced patients were a few responders to pembrolizumab. The specimen comprised peripheral blood, sampled 4 weeks after starting pembrolizumab. The chain couples TRBV14 to TRBJ2-1, with TRBD2 matching over 10 bases. The receptor comes from an adult with mismatch repair-deficient cancer. CDR3 bases: TGTGCCAGCAGCCAAGAAATTAGAAGCGGGAGGGTTCACAATGAGCAGTTCTTC. Residues: CASSQEIRSGRVHNEQFF.